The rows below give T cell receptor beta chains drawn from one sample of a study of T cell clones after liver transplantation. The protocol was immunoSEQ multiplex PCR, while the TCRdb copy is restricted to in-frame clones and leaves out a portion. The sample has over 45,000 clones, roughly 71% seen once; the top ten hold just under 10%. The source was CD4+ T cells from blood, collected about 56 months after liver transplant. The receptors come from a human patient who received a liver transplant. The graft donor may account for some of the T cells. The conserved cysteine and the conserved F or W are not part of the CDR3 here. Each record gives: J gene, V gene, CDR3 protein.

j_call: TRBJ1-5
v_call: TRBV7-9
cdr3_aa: ASSGAGTQH

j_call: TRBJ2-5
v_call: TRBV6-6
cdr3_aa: ASSFIRTSVQETQY

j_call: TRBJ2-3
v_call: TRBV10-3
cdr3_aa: AISESTGSTDTQY

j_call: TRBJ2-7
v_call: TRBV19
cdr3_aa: ASSIGLLDEQY

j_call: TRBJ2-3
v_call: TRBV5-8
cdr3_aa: ASSPRDTQY

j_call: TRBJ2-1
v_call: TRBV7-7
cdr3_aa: ASSATSGNEQF

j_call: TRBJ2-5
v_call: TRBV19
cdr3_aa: ASSIGLADQETQY

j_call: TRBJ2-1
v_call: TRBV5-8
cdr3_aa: ASSLSGEQF

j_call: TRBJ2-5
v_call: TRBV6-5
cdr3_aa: ASSLLRTGGETQY

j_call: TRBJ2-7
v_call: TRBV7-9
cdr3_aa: ASSLAGQGYEQY

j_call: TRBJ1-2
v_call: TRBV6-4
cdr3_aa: ASSDSRARAHYGYT

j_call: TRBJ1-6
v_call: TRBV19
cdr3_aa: ASSIMGAGSPLH

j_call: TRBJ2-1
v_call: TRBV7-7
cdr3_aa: ASSLWGDREQF

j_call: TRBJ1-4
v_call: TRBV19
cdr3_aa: ASSYDILAGEKLF

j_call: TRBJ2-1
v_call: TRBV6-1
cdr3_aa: ASSEPMQVSSYNEQF